This TCR beta chain was captured by sequencing in a study of cytomegalovirus exposure and HLA in healthy donors. Findings of the study overall: The productive fraction for most TCR beta V segments was about 87% or about 30% in an earlier analysis. In a later analysis, donors in an Asian-associated ancestry cluster reportedly had fewer N-insertions in productive TCRs than the cohort mean. Apparent HLA restriction characterized most CMV-associated TCR beta chains in a later analysis. It was taken for granted in presence/absence analyses that sequencing depth across donors was roughly uniform.

This CDR3 region has 14 residues. The junction had 2 bases not matched to a gene; V was cut back by 5 bases and J by 2 bases. Germline CDR1 and CDR2: SGHAT and FQNNGV. Amplification used 60 Vbeta primers and 13 Jbeta primers. Measured with immunoSEQ multiplex PCR; TCRdb has only the in-frame clones, and not every one. The table has about 200,000 clones, 70% to 80% seen once. Worth noting for this clone: The antigen is not known.

This clonotype was sampled from a girl aged 5-17 years in good health and CMV-seropositive. The chain uses TRBV11-2 and TRBJ2-5; TRBD1 aligns across 10 bases. Specimen: PBMCs. The CDR3 nucleotides read TGTGCCAGCAGCCGACAGGGGGCTCAAGAGACCCAGTACTTC. This gives the protein CASSRQGAQETQYF. The full variable domain, rest sourced from reference TRBV11-2 and TRBJ2-5, is EAGVAQSPRYKIIEKRQSVAFWCNPISGHATLYWYQQILGQGPKLLIQFQNNGVVDDSQLPKDRFSAERLKGVDSTLKIQPAKLEDSAVYLCASSRQGAQETQYFGPGTRLLVL.